Listed below are T cell receptor beta chains from one sample, sequenced in a study of T cell changes during pregnancy in multiple sclerosis. Only in-frame clones appear in the TCRdb table, and some are missing; sequencing was by immunoSEQ multiplex PCR. The profile covers about 36,000 clones, with roughly 94% appearing a single time and 0.45% to 0.5% taken by the ten largest. The specimen comprised CD4+ T cells from peripheral blood mononuclear cells, sampled after pregnancy. These receptors all stem from a female donor with multiple sclerosis, enrolled in a pregnancy study. The CDR3 runs from the conserved cysteine through the conserved F or W. Each record gives: clone size, V gene, D gene, J gene, CDR3 protein, CDR3 DNA. D genes are given only for firm matches. Size values are once, few and many counts, or a class for expanded clones, and some rows have none.

.	TRBV18	.	TRBJ1-3	CASSPPTASGNTIYF	TGTGCCAGCTCACCACCAACAGCCTCTGGAAACACCATATATTTT
.	TRBV6-5	TRBD1	TRBJ1-1	CASSYSGQGNEAFF	TGTGCCAGCAGTTACTCGGGACAGGGAAATGAAGCTTTCTTT
.	TRBV5-4	.	TRBJ2-3	CASSSGLYSTDTQYF	TGTGCCAGCAGCTCGGGACTCTATAGCACAGATACGCAGTATTTT
once	TRBV5-4	TRBD2	TRBJ2-4	CASSLVSGRAVSQGIQYF	TGTGCCAGCAGCTTGGTTAGCGGGAGGGCCGTATCCCAGGGCATTCAGTACTTC
.	TRBV6-5	TRBD1	TRBJ2-5	CASSWRTGGPQETQYF	TGTGCCAGCAGTTGGAGGACAGGGGGCCCCCAAGAGACCCAGTACTTC
few	TRBV7-8	.	TRBJ2-2	CASSLVGGNTGELFF	TGTGCCAGCAGCTTAGTAGGGGGGAACACCGGGGAGCTGTTTTTT
.	TRBV5-4	TRBD2	TRBJ2-2	CASIRGGQGGELFF	TGTGCCAGCATTCGCGGGGGGCAAGGCGGGGAGCTGTTTTTT
.	TRBV6-1	.	TRBJ2-3	CASSTLGRADTQYF	TGTGCCAGCAGTACCTTAGGTCGGGCAGATACGCAGTATTTT
.	TRBV30	.	TRBJ1-1	CAWTGGILTRDPLKMNTEAFF	TGTGCCTGGACCGGCGGGATTTTAACCCGGGACCCCCTTAAAATGAACACTGAAGCTTTCTTT
.	TRBV28	.	TRBJ2-7	CASSPGGAYEQYF	TGTGCCAGCAGCCCAGGTGGCGCTTACGAGCAGTACTTC
.	TRBV7-2	.	TRBJ2-7	CASSLGGRETYEQYF	TGTGCCAGCAGCTTGGGGGGGCGGGAGACCTACGAGCAGTACTTC
.	TRBV23-1	TRBD1	TRBJ1-5	CASSPRGGGTQPQHF	TGCGCCAGCAGTCCTAGAGGAGGGGGCACGCAGCCCCAGCATTTT
.	TRBV18	TRBD1	TRBJ1-4	CASSRGQDFNEKLFF	TGTGCCAGCTCGCGCGGACAGGATTTTAATGAAAAACTGTTTTTT
.	TRBV10-3	TRBD1	TRBJ1-2	CAIRDSSAGGYTF	TGTGCCATCCGGGACAGCTCGGCTGGTGGCTACACCTTC
.	TRBV20-1	TRBD1	TRBJ2-7	CSASTGDEQYF	TGCAGTGCTTCGACAGGGGACGAGCAGTACTTC
.	TRBV7-3	TRBD1	TRBJ1-1	CASSLFSRGTSTEAFF	TGTGCCAGCAGCTTATTCAGCAGGGGGACCAGCACTGAAGCTTTCTTT
.	TRBV7-8	.	TRBJ1-5	CASSLMAGNQPQHF	TGTGCCAGCAGCTTAATGGCAGGGAATCAGCCCCAGCATTTT
.	TRBV7-3	.	TRBJ2-2	CASSLGPTRGTGELFF	TGTGCCAGCAGCTTAGGCCCAACCCGGGGCACCGGGGAGCTGTTTTTT
once	TRBV19	TRBD1	TRBJ2-7	CASRDRSSSYEQYF	TGTGCCAGTAGGGACAGGTCGAGCTCCTACGAGCAGTACTTC
.	TRBV28	.	TRBJ1-1	CASRTAYTEAFF	TGTGCCAGCAGAACAGCCTACACTGAAGCTTTCTTT
.	TRBV5-4	.	TRBJ2-2	CASSHRDANTGELFF	TGTGCCAGCAGCCACAGGGACGCGAACACCGGGGAGCTGTTTTTT
.	TRBV6-1	TRBD1	TRBJ1-6	CASRMTGINSPLHF	TGTGCCAGCAGGATGACAGGGATAAATTCACCCCTCCACTTT
few	TRBV6-1	.	TRBJ1-3	CASSSTDSGNTIYF	TGTGCCAGCAGCTCGACAGACTCTGGAAACACCATATATTTT
.	TRBV7-3	.	TRBJ2-3	CASSSNTGFDTQYF	TGTGCCAGCAGCTCGAATACAGGGTTTGATACGCAGTATTTT
.	TRBV6-6	TRBD2	TRBJ2-7	CASSSGLVVYEQYF	TGTGCCAGCAGTTCGGGACTAGTGGTCTACGAGCAGTACTTC
.	TRBV6-1	.	TRBJ1-6	CASTRNSPLHF	TGTGCCAGCACGCGTAATTCACCCCTCCACTTT
.	TRBV28	.	TRBJ1-5	CASSLGGFQPQHF	TGTGCCAGCAGTTTAGGAGGGTTTCAGCCCCAGCATTTT
.	TRBV6-1	TRBD1	TRBJ1-2	CASSIGQGGGYTF	TGTGCCAGCAGCATTGGACAGGGAGGTGGCTACACCTTC
.	TRBV10-3	.	TRBJ2-7	CAIRDTGRSYEQYF	TGTGCCATCAGAGACACCGGCCGGTCCTACGAGCAGTACTTC
.	TRBV5-1	.	TRBJ2-5	CASSQPGARETQYF	TGCGCCAGCAGCCAACCGGGAGCCAGAGAGACCCAGTACTTC
.	TRBV5-1	TRBD1	TRBJ2-3	CASSLAGTGGDTQYF	TGCGCCAGCAGCTTAGCCGGGACAGGGGGAGATACGCAGTATTTT
.	TRBV19	.	TRBJ1-5	CASRTQGYSNQPQHF	TGTGCCAGTAGAACACAGGGCTATAGCAATCAGCCCCAGCATTTT
.	TRBV21-1	.	TRBJ2-5	CASSVDNKRGGPFLETQYF	TGTGCCAGCAGCGTCGACAACAAGCGGGGGGGCCCTTTTTTGGAGACCCAGTACTTC
.	TRBV7-3	TRBD2	TRBJ2-3	CASSLAGGTDTQYF	TGTGCCAGCAGCTTAGCGGGGGGGACAGATACGCAGTATTTT
.	TRBV7-8	.	TRBJ2-2	CASSVVGSSLFTGELFF	TGTGCCAGCAGCGTCGTGGGGAGTTCCCTCTTCACCGGGGAGCTGTTTTTT
.	TRBV2	.	TRBJ1-2	CASSEALGRGGYTF	TGTGCCAGCAGTGAAGCGCTGGGGAGGGGGGGCTACACCTTC
.	TRBV2	.	TRBJ2-7	CASRRNYQTNYEQYF	TGTGCCAGCCGACGGAACTACCAGACGAACTACGAGCAGTACTTC
.	TRBV9	.	TRBJ2-2	CASSVGSGVNTGELFF	TGTGCCAGCAGCGTCGGTTCAGGGGTTAACACCGGGGAGCTGTTTTTT
.	TRBV4-2	TRBD1	TRBJ2-7	CASSPRRKQGDYEQYF	TGTGCCAGCAGCCCCCGGCGAAAACAGGGGGACTACGAGCAGTACTTC
.	TRBV11-1	TRBD1	TRBJ2-5	CASSSVRDRPHQETQYF	TGTGCCAGCAGCTCAGTCCGGGACAGGCCACACCAAGAGACCCAGTACTTC
.	TRBV6-6	TRBD1	TRBJ2-2	CASSSPGGLFTGELFF	TGTGCCAGCAGCTCTCCAGGGGGCCTTTTCACCGGGGAGCTGTTTTTT
.	TRBV6-1	TRBD1	TRBJ1-2	CASSEAQGANYGYTF	TGTGCCAGCAGTGAAGCACAGGGGGCCAACTATGGCTACACCTTC
.	TRBV19	TRBD1	TRBJ1-2	CASSISPQGSFYGYTF	TGTGCCAGTAGTATTAGCCCACAGGGGTCCTTTTATGGCTACACCTTC
.	TRBV11-2	TRBD1	TRBJ2-3	CASSLGQGAKTDTQYF	TGTGCCAGCAGCTTAGGTCAGGGGGCTAAAACAGATACGCAGTATTTT
.	TRBV28	.	TRBJ1-1	CASSLPGGHTEAFF	TGTGCCAGCAGTTTACCGGGGGGGCACACTGAAGCTTTCTTT
.	TRBV5-1	TRBD1	TRBJ1-2	CASSLGQGNYGYTF	TGCGCCAGCAGCTTGGGACAGGGGAACTATGGCTACACCTTC
.	TRBV4-2	TRBD2	TRBJ2-2	CASSQGLAGEGGTGELFF	TGTGCCAGCAGCCAAGGACTAGCGGGAGAGGGTGGCACCGGGGAGCTGTTTTTT
.	TRBV6-6	TRBD2	TRBJ2-7	CASNRGGYYEQYF	TGTGCCAGCAACCGCGGGGGGTACTACGAGCAGTACTTC
once	TRBV6-9	.	TRBJ1-3	CASTSDRTSGNTIYF	TGTGCCAGCACCTCGGACAGAACCTCTGGAAACACCATATATTTT
.	TRBV5-1	.	TRBJ2-5	CASSLTAETQYF	TGCGCCAGCAGCCTCACAGCAGAGACCCAGTACTTC